A single T cell receptor (beta chain) is shown here with its context. This entry is derived from a study of blood T cell repertoires in COVID-19. Study background: Samples came from the United States, Italy and Spain, spanning acute and convalescent COVID-19. T cells, B-cell-depleted T cells, or PBMCs supplied cDNA or gDNA.

The CDR3 is 14 amino acids. The junction had 4 bases not matched to a gene; V was cut back by 3 bases and J by 7 bases. CDR1 and CDR2 from the germline V gene are MNHEY and SMNVEV (reference sequence). Original processing notes: Estimation of nucleated cell counts relied on the amplification of reference gene primers. The method was immunoSEQ multiplex PCR; TCRdb's version includes in-frame clones alone and lacks a portion of them. The DNA gave D and trimming, while V, J and clone size come from that table. The data contain 100,000 or so clones, roughly 80% of them singletons. The chain has TRBV27 and TRBJ2-5, with 11 bases identical to TRBD2. The TCR comes from a man aged 65 to 85 with active or convalescent COVID-19. Sequenced: peripheral blood. The CDR3 DNA reads as TGTGCCAGCAGTTTCGGCCTAGCGGGAGGGACCCAGTACTTC. Its translation: CASSFGLAGGTQYF.